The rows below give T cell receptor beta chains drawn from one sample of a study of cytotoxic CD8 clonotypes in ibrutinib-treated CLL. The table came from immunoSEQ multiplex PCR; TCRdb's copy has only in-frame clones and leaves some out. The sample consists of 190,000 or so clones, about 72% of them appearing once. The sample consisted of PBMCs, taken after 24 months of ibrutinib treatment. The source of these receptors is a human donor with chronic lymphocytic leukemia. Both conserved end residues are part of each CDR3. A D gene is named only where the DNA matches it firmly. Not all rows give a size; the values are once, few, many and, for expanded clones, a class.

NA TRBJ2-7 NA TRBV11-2 TGTGCCAGCAGCCAGGGGACGGTGAGCTCCTACGAGCAGTACTTC CASSQGTVSSYEQYF
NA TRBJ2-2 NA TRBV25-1 TGTGCCAGCAGTGACAGGGTGGGCACCGGGGAGCTGTTTTTT CASSDRVGTGELFF
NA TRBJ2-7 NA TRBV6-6 TGTGCCAGCAGTGCGTCGACAGGCGACTACGAGCAGTACTTC CASSASTGDYEQYF
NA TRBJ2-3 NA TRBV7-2 TGTGCCAGCAGAAAAACAGGTCCTGGGGATACGCAGTATTTT CASRKTGPGDTQYF
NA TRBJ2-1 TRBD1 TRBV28 TGTGCCAGCAGTTTGTGGGACAGAGTTTACAATGAGCAGTTCTTC CASSLWDRVYNEQFF
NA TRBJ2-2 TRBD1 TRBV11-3 TGTGCCAGCAGCTTAGGGGTGGGGACAGCGAACACCGGGGAGCTGTTTTTT CASSLGVGTANTGELFF
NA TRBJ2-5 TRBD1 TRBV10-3 TGTGCCATCGCCGGACAGGGAGGTCCTCGGGAGACCCAGTACTTC CAIAGQGGPRETQYF
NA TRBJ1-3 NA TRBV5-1 TGCGCCAGCAGCTTGGACCAGAGCTCTGGAAACACCATATATTTT CASSLDQSSGNTIYF
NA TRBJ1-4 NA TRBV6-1 TGTGCCAGCAGCCAAAAAGGGGATGAAAAACTGTTTTTT CASSQKGDEKLFF
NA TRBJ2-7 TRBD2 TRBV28 TGTGCCAGCAGTTTACAGACTAGCGGCAACGAGCAGTACTTC CASSLQTSGNEQYF
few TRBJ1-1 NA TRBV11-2 TGTGCCAGCAGCTTATGGTTGAACACTGAAGCTTTCTTT CASSLWLNTEAFF
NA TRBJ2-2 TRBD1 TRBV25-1 TGTGCCAGCAGTTGGGGACAGCGTCCAAACACCGGGGAGCTGTTTTTT CASSWGQRPNTGELFF
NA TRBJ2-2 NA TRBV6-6 TGTGCCAGCAGAGGGTACGGGCAGAACACCGGGGAGCTGTTTTTT CASRGYGQNTGELFF
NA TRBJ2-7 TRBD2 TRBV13 TGTGCCAGCAGACGGAGCGGGAGGCATTACGAGCAGTACTTC CASRRSGRHYEQYF
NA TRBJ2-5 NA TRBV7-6 TGTGCCAGCAGCTTAGTGGAGACCCAGTACTTC CASSLVETQYF
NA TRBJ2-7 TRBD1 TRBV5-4 TGTGCCAGCAGGGACGGGACAGCGCGGCACGAGCAGTACTTC CASRDGTARHEQYF
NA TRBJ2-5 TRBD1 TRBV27 TGTGCCAGCAGATCTGGGACAGGTTGGGAGACCCAGTACTTC CASRSGTGWETQYF
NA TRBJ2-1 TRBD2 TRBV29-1 TGCAGCGTTGAAAGGGAGCGGGGAGGGGTCTACAATGAGCAGTTCTTC CSVERERGGVYNEQFF
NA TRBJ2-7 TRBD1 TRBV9 TGTGCCAGCAGCGCACGTCCCGGGACAGGGTACGAGCAGTACTTC CASSARPGTGYEQYF
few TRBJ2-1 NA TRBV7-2 TGTGCCAGCAGCAGCGGTTTCTACAATGAGCAGTTCTTC CASSSGFYNEQFF
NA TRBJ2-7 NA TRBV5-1 TGCGCCAGCAGCCTCGAAACCTCCTACGAGCAGTACTTC CASSLETSYEQYF
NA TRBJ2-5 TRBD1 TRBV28 TGTGCCATCACCCCCGGGACAGGGGATGGAAAGACCCAGTACTTC CAITPGTGDGKTQYF
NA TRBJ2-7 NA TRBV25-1 TGTGCCAGCAGTGAAGGGACATACTCCTACGAGCAGTACTTC CASSEGTYSYEQYF
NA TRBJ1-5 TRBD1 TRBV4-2 TGTGCCAGCAGCCAAGATCCTGCGTCAGGGGGTAGCAATCAGCCCCAGCATTTT CASSQDPASGGSNQPQHF
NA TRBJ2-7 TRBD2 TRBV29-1 TGCAGCGTCGCTATGGGACTAGCGACGACCTACGAGCAGTACTTC CSVAMGLATTYEQYF
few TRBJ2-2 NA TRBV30 TGTGCCTGGAGTGTCTCGAACACCGGGGAGCTGTTTTTT CAWSVSNTGELFF
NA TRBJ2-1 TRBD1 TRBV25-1 TGTGCCAGCAGAGAACTGGGACAGGGCTCCTACAATGAGCAGTTCTTC CASRELGQGSYNEQFF
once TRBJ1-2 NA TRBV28 TGTGCCAGCAGTTTTGGGGGCGTAGCGTTCTATGGCTACACCTTC CASSFGGVAFYGYTF
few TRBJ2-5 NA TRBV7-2 TGTGCCAGCAGCTTAGTAAGGGAGACCCAGTACTTC CASSLVRETQYF
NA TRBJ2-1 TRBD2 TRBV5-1 TGCGCCAGCAGCTTGGGGAGCGGGATCAATGAGCAGTTCTTC CASSLGSGINEQFF
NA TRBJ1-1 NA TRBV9 TGTGCCAGCAGCGTAGATGGGCGGTCAGGGGTTATCGATGAAGCTTTCTTT CASSVDGRSGVIDEAFF
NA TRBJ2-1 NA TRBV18 TGTGCCAGCTCACCCTCGGGGAGCTCCTACAATGAGCAGTTCTTC CASSPSGSSYNEQFF
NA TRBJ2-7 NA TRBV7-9 TGTGCCAGCAGCGACAGGATCCACGAGCAGTACTTC CASSDRIHEQYF
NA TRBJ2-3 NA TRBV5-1 TGCGCCAGCAGCTTGGATTTAGGGCTAGATACGCAGTATTTT CASSLDLGLDTQYF
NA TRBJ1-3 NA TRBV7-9 TGTGCCAGCAGCGGGGGAACGAACGGTGGAAACACCATATATTTT CASSGGTNGGNTIYF
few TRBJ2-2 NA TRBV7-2 TGTGCCAGCAGCTTAGGAGGAAACACCGGGGAGCTGTTTTTT CASSLGGNTGELFF
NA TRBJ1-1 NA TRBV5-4 TGTGCCAGCAGCTTGTGGGTGAACACTGAAGCTTTCTTT CASSLWVNTEAFF
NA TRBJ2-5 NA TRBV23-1 TGCGCCAGCAGTCCGTCACAAACATCGCCGGAGACCCAGTACTTC CASSPSQTSPETQYF
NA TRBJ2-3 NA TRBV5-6 TGTGCCAGCAGCACAGGGACGGTCACAGATACGCAGTATTTT CASSTGTVTDTQYF
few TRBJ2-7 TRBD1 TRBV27 TGTGCCAGCAGTTACCGGGACAGAAGCTACGAGCAGTACTTC CASSYRDRSYEQYF
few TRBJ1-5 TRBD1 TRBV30 TGTGCCTGGAGTGAGGGACAGGGTTATAGCAATCAGCCCCAGCATTTT CAWSEGQGYSNQPQHF
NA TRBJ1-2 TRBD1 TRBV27 TGTGCCAGCAGTTTATCGCGGGCAGGGGGTCCGCTAAACTATGGCTACACCTTC CASSLSRAGGPLNYGYTF
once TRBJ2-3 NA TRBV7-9 NA CASVRFGGTDTQYF
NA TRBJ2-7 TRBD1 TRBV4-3 TGCGCCAGCAGCCAAGGGACAGGGGGAACCTACGAGCAGTACTTC CASSQGTGGTYEQYF
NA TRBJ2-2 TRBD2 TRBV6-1 TGTGCCAGCAGTGTGTTAGCGGGAGATGCGACCGGGGAGCTGTTTTTT CASSVLAGDATGELFF
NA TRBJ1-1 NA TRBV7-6 TGTGCCAGCAGCTTAGGAGTGACTACGGAAGCTTTCTTT CASSLGVTTEAFF
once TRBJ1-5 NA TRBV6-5 TGTGCCAGCAGTAGGGACTCCTTTAGCAATCAGCCCCAGCATTTT CASSRDSFSNQPQHF
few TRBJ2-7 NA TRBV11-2 TGTGCCAGCAGTCTAGAGGCTATCTTTCGGGACTACGAGCAGTACTTC CASSLEAIFRDYEQYF
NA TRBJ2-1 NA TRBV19 TGTGCCAGTAGTAGGACAGTGCAATCCTACAATGAGCAGTTCTTC CASSRTVQSYNEQFF
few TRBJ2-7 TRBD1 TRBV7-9 TGTGCCAGCAGCTTATCTGGGACAGCGTACGAGCAGTACTTC CASSLSGTAYEQYF
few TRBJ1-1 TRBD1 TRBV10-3 TGTGCCACCTCCCCCGACAGGGCGATAACGACTGAAGCTTTCTTT CATSPDRAITTEAFF
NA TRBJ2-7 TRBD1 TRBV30 TGTGCCTGGAGTACAGGACAGGGGGGCGAGCAGTACTTC CAWSTGQGGEQYF
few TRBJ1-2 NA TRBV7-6 TGTGCCAGCAGCGACGGGGGGGTAGGTGGCTACACCTTC CASSDGGVGGYTF
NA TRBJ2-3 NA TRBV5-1 TGCGCCAGCAGCCCAAGCACAGATACGCAGTATTTT CASSPSTDTQYF
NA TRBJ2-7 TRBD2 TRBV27 TGTGCCAGCAAAGCGGGAGGGCCTGCCGAGCAGTACTTC CASKAGGPAEQYF